This T cell receptor (beta chain) was retrieved from a study of PD-1 blockade in classical Hodgkin lymphoma. Study-wide results and caveats: Unlike CD8+ TCR diversity, which did not rise significantly by C4D1, CD4+ TCR diversity did.

The CDR3 length is 15 residues. Germline V gene sequence: CDR1 SEHNR, CDR2 FQNEAQ (reference sequence). Trimming left V 5 bases short and J 2 bases short, with 13 bases between. Time point given: cycle 4 day 1 (C4D1), after more than 5 weeks of nivolumab. Autologous stem cell transplantation was followed by relapse in every patient, and brentuximab vedotin exposure varied. A note on this clone: Its specificity is not known.

Only in-frame clones appear in the TCRdb table, and some are missing; sequencing was by immunoSEQ multiplex PCR. The table has about 33,000 clones, 72% seen once. This TCR derives from a human donor with classical Hodgkin lymphoma. Sequencing was performed on peripheral blood mononuclear cells (PBMCs), taken before the fourth cycle of nivolumab. J is TRBJ1-5 and V is TRBV7-9; possible D gene TRBD1, 5 bases. CDR3 in DNA: TGTGCCAGCAGCCCAGAGGGGTTCGGCAATCAGCCCCAGCATTTT. This gives the protein CASSPEGFGNQPQHF.